These T cell receptor beta chains were read from a single sample in a study of CD8 T cells in ankylosing spondylitis. TCRdb recomputed calls from the 5' RACE reads with MiXCR, one row per CDR3 protein. This table has about 540,000 distinct CDR3 sequences, roughly 12% appearing once. The sequencing input was blood, either unsorted or a sorted T cell fraction (not recorded which). These receptor sequences come from a male donor with ankylosing spondylitis. CDR3s include the opening cysteine and the closing phenylalanine or tryptophan. Each record gives: clone size, J gene, V gene, D gene, CDR3 DNA, CDR3 protein. The D gene is left open where the match is weak. Some rows have no size entry. The others give once, few or many, or a class for an expanded clone.

once | TRBJ2-1 | TRBV7-2 | . | TGTGCCAGCAGCTTAGCCTGGCACAATGAGCAGTTCTTC | CASSLAWHNEQFF
. | TRBJ2-7 | TRBV14 | TRBD1 | TGTGCCAGCAGCCAGCCGGGACAGGGGATCTACGAGCAGTACTTC | CASSQPGQGIYEQYF
. | TRBJ2-2 | TRBV3-1 | . | TGTGCCAGCAGCCACCGGAACACCGGGGAGCTGTTTTTT | CASSHRNTGELFF
few | TRBJ1-5 | TRBV6-1 | TRBD1 | TGTGCCAGCAGTGGACAGGGGTCGGTACAGCCCCAGCATTTT | CASSGQGSVQPQHF
. | TRBJ2-7 | TRBV30 | . | TGTGCCTGGAGTTTACCGGGGGTCTACGAGCAGTACTTC | CAWSLPGVYEQYF
. | TRBJ2-7 | TRBV4-2 | . | TGTGCCAGCAGCCAAGACCAGGGGTTCGTGCAGTACTTC | CASSQDQGFVQYF
. | TRBJ1-1 | TRBV4-2 | TRBD1 | TGTGCCAGCAGCCAATCCAGGGGGCCAAACACTGAAGCTTTCTTT | CASSQSRGPNTEAFF
few | TRBJ1-6 | TRBV3-1 | . | TGTGCCAGCAGCCAAGAGGTGATCTCACCCCTCCACTTT | CASSQEVISPLHF
. | TRBJ1-1 | TRBV29-1 | . | TGCAGCGTTGAAGCTCAAGACAGCCCCTCACCTGAAGCTTTCTTT | CSVEAQDSPSPEAFF
few | TRBJ1-2 | TRBV20-1 | . | TGCAGTGCTGGGGGCGGGCTGTATGGCTACACCTTC | CSAGGGLYGYTF
few | TRBJ2-3 | TRBV7-9 | . | TGTGCCATCGGGGGCGGGACAGATACGCAGTATTTT | CAIGGGTDTQYF
many | TRBJ2-1 | TRBV5-1 | . | TGCGCCAGCAGCTTGGCCGTCGCTAGCTACGGTAGTGATGAGCAGTTCTTC | CASSLAVASYGSDEQFF
many | TRBJ2-7 | TRBV7-9 | . | TGTGCCAGCAGCTTAGAGGCGGACTCCTACGAGCAGTACTTC | CASSLEADSYEQYF
few | TRBJ2-1 | TRBV10-2 | . | TGCGCCAGCAGTGAGTCGTTCGACGGGCCTGAGCAGTTCTTC | CASSESFDGPEQFF
once | TRBJ2-5 | TRBV12-3/TRBV12-4 | TRBD2 | TGTGCCAGCACTGCAGCGGGAGAGTACCAAGAGACCCAGTACTTC | CASTAAGEYQETQYF
few | TRBJ2-1 | TRBV2 | . | TGTGCCAGCATTACTAGTGGACCCTCCTACAATGAGCAGTTCTTC | CASITSGPSYNEQFF
. | TRBJ1-4 | TRBV5-5 | TRBD1 | TGTGCCAGCAGCTCCAGACAGGGAGAGGAAAAACTGTTTTTT | CASSSRQGEEKLFF
. | TRBJ2-1 | TRBV10-3 | TRBD2 | TGTGCCATCAGCGAAAGCGGGGCCAGAAACAATGAGCAGTTCTTC | CAISESGARNNEQFF
. | TRBJ2-5 | TRBV5-1 | TRBD2 | TGCGCCAGCAGCTTGGGCCTAGCGGCGTACCAAGAGACCCAGTACTTC | CASSLGLAAYQETQYF
. | TRBJ2-2 | TRBV9 | TRBD2 | TGTGCCAGCAGCGTACGGACTAGCGGGAGAGCCGGGGAGCTGTTTTTT | CASSVRTSGRAGELFF
. | TRBJ1-2 | TRBV19 | TRBD1 | TGTGCCAGTAGTATAAGGGACCCGACAGGGAGCGGCTACACCTTC | CASSIRDPTGSGYTF
few | TRBJ2-1 | TRBV20-1 | TRBD2 | TGCAGTGCCCCGGGACTAGCGAATGAGCAGTTCTTC | CSAPGLANEQFF
few | TRBJ2-7 | TRBV15 | TRBD1 | TGTGCCACCAGCCGAGACAGGGCCCACTACGAGCAGTACTTC | CATSRDRAHYEQYF
many | TRBJ2-3 | TRBV5-1 | . | TGCGCCAGCAGCATGACCGACAGCTCCGATACGCAGTATTTT | CASSMTDSSDTQYF
. | TRBJ1-5 | TRBV24-1 | . | TGTGCCACCAGTGATTTGGCCGAGCGGGGGCCCCAGCATTTT | CATSDLAERGPQHF
few | TRBJ1-5 | TRBV5-1 | . | TGCGCCAGCAGCTTGGGGGCCGGGTGGCCCCAGCATTTT | CASSLGAGWPQHF
. | TRBJ2-2 | TRBV24-1 | TRBD1 | TGTGCCACCAGTAACGCCGGGACAGGGGACACCGGGGAGCTGTTTTTT | CATSNAGTGDTGELFF
. | TRBJ2-7 | TRBV28 | TRBD1 | TGTGCCAGCAGAACCGACAGGGTGATTTCCTACGAGCAGTACTTC | CASRTDRVISYEQYF
few | TRBJ1-2 | TRBV7-2 | . | TGTGCCAGCAGCTTAGGACCAGGGGGCTACACCTTC | CASSLGPGGYTF
. | TRBJ1-5 | TRBV18 | . | TGTGCCAGCTCCCTGGGGGACTCAGGCCGTGGTCAGCCCCAGCATTTT | CASSLGDSGRGQPQHF
. | TRBJ2-7 | TRBV7-2 | . | TGTGCCAGCAGGGAGGGTAGCTTCAGCGAGCAGTACTTC | CASREGSFSEQYF
. | TRBJ2-5 | TRBV6-1 | TRBD2 | TGTGCCAGTCGACTAGCGGGGACTAAAGAGACCCAGTACTTC | CASRLAGTKETQYF
many | TRBJ1-5 | TRBV7-8 | . | TGTGCCAGCAGCTTAGAGGGGTTCGGGGGCAATCAGCCCCAGCATTTT | CASSLEGFGGNQPQHF
few | TRBJ2-2 | TRBV5-1 | TRBD2 | TGCGCCAGCAGCTTGGCCCTAGCGGGAGGGCCGGGCACCGGGGAGCTGTTTTTT | CASSLALAGGPGTGELFF
few | TRBJ1-5 | TRBV6-5 | TRBD1 | TGTGCCAGCAGTTACTCAACAGGGGCGAATCAGCCCCAGCATTTT | CASSYSTGANQPQHF
once | TRBJ2-5 | TRBV30 | . | TGTGCCTGGAGTGAAGGCAGGGGTGAGACCCAGTACTTC | CAWSEGRGETQYF
few | TRBJ2-1 | TRBV7-6 | . | TGTGCCAGCAGCTGGGAGATACGGGGTGAGCAGTTCTTC | CASSWEIRGEQFF
few | TRBJ1-2 | TRBV10-2 | . | TGCGCCAGCAGTTCGGACAGCGTTTATGGTGGCTACACCTTC | CASSSDSVYGGYTF
many | TRBJ2-1 | TRBV5-1 | . | TGCGCCAGCAGCTTGTCCACTAGCTCCTACAATGAGCAGTTCTTC | CASSLSTSSYNEQFF
. | TRBJ1-1 | TRBV29-1 | TRBD1 | TGCAGCGTTGCCCCAGGGGGCATCGAAGCTTTCTTT | CSVAPGGIEAFF
few | TRBJ1-4 | TRBV7-9 | TRBD1 | TGTGCCAGCAGCCCTGGGACAGGGGACAATGAAAAACTGTTTTTT | CASSPGTGDNEKLFF
few | TRBJ1-2 | TRBV6-2/TRBV6-3 | . | TGTGCCAGCAGTTACTCGGCGGGAGGAATTGGCTACACCTTC | CASSYSAGGIGYTF
. | TRBJ2-2 | TRBV3-1 | . | TGTGCCAGCAGCCAAGAGACAGAGTACGGGGAGCTGTTTTTT | CASSQETEYGELFF
many | TRBJ1-1 | TRBV7-7 | . | TGCGCCAGCAGCCTGGAGCCGAACACTGAAGCTTTCTTT | CASSLEPNTEAFF
. | TRBJ1-1 | TRBV4-2 | . | TGTGCCAGCAGCCAACGTGGTTGGATGAACACTGAAGCTTTCTTT | CASSQRGWMNTEAFF